This note documents a single TCR beta chain sequence. Its antigen is as yet unknown. The V segment lost 6 bases and the J segment 3 bases; nucleotides outside the gene matches: 11. CDR3 length equals 17 residues. Germline-derived CDR1 and CDR2 are SGHAT and FQNNGV. The sample belongs to a study of blood T cells in healthy people across ages. Findings of the study overall: A greater number of naive CD4+ cells and higher diversity distinguished long-lived donors from aged donors. In the absence of known donor CMV status, changes in expanded clonotypes were possibly confounded.

The second PCR ran about 6 to 12 cycles with a sample-barcoded 5' primer and J-beta primers. TCRdb independently ran MiXCR on the 5' RACE reads; one entry per CDR3 protein. The sample has about 1.4 million distinct CDR3 sequences; almost 60% are singletons. The sequencing input was blood. The V gene is TRBV11-2, the J gene TRBJ2-3; 11 bases fit TRBD2. The sequence derives from a man in his late teens or twenties in good health. CDR3 loop: CASRPGIAGGLTDTQYF. Here the CDR3 DNA reads TGTGCCAGCAGGCCCGGGATAGCGGGGGGGCTTACAGATACGCAGTATTTT.